Each of the 20 T cell receptor beta chains below was sequenced from the same sample in a study of cytomegalovirus exposure and HLA in healthy donors. 13 Jbeta primers and 60 Vbeta primers were used for the PCR. Profiled with immunoSEQ multiplex PCR; TCRdb holds only in-frame clones, not every one. The sample carries 90,000 to 130,000 clones, around 80% recorded once. The sample comprised PBMCs. The receptor source for this set is a man aged 25 to 40 in good health and CMV-seropositive.

The gene calls are TRBV27 and TRBJ2-3; 7 nucleotides line up with TRBD2. The CDR3 has 16 amino acids. Looked up from germline, CDR1 is MNHEY and CDR2 is SMNVEV (reference sequence). V trimming: 4 bases; J trimming: 4 bases; junction bases outside the gene matches: 11. The CDR3 DNA is TGTGCCAGCAGTTCCCTCTGGACTAGTTCCCCAGATACGCAGTATTTT. This codes for CASSSLWTSSPDTQYF.

The rearrangement joins TRBV30 to TRBJ1-5, with D uncertain. V was clipped by 5 bases and J by 7 bases, with 12 bases between them. Germline loops: CDR1 GTSNPN, CDR2 SVGIG (reference sequence). This CDR3 spans 12 amino acids. The CDR3 DNA reads as TGTGCCTGGGCGAGGTTCAACCAGCCCCAGCATTTT. This translates into CAWARFNQPQHF. The full variable domain, completed using reference TRBV30 and TRBJ1-5, is SQTIHQWPATLVQPVGSPLSLECTVEGTSNPNLYWYRQAAGRGLQLLFYSVGIGQISSEVPQNLSASRPQDRQFILSSKKLLLSDSGFYLCAWARFNQPQHFGDGTRLSIL.

About this clone itself: One end of the junction does not line up with germline, which may come from a read error. The genes are TRBV7-9 and TRBJ2-1, with D perhaps matching TRBD1 (6 bases). The CDR3 consists of 15 residues. The germline V gene encodes CDR1 SEHNR and CDR2 FQNEAQ (reference sequence). CDR3 loop: CSSSANRVSYNEQFF. The CDR3 DNA reads as TGTTCCAGCAGCGCTAACAGGGTCTCCTACAATGAGCAGTTCTTC.

The rearrangement uses TRBV6-5 and TRBJ2-5; 7 bases fit TRBD2. The better agreement between TRBJ2-7 and the DNA end casts doubt on the J call. Germline CDR1 is MNHEY and CDR2 is SVGAGI. This CDR3 has 15 residues. This CDR3 reads CASSPPGGMAYEQYF. CDR3 sequence (DNA): TGTGCCAGCAGCCCGCCGGGGGGTATGGCTTACGAGCAGTACTTC.

V is TRBV4-2 and J is TRBJ1-4, with D possibly matching TRBD1 (6 bases). Germline-derived CDR1 and CDR2 are LGHNA and YNFKEQ. V lost 0 bases and J 8 bases, leaving 13 bases between the germline ends. This CDR3 comprises 15 residues. The CDR3 region is CASSQDPGAGEKLFF. The CDR3 coding sequence is TGTGCCAGCAGCCAAGATCCAGGGGCAGGAGAAAAACTGTTTTTT.

The chain carries TRBV9 and TRBJ1-5; D remains ambiguous. CDR3 size: 14 residues. CDR1 is SGDLS and CDR2 is YYNGEE in the germline V gene. V shed 0 bases and J shed 0 bases, with 4 bases lying between them. CDR3 DNA sequence: TGTGCCAGCAGCGTAGGCGATAGCAATCAGCCCCAGCATTTT. The encoded protein is CASSVGDSNQPQHF.

Worth noting for this clone: The junction departs from the called germline gene at one end, perhaps through a read error. The chain links TRBV29-1 to TRBJ1-2; D is unclear. Germline-derived CDR1 and CDR2 are SQVTM and ANQGSEA. CDR3 size: 11 residues. The CDR3 protein is CSVAWSYGYPF. The CDR3 coding sequence is TGCAGCGTGGCCTGGAGCTATGGCTACCCCTTC.

The rearrangement joins TRBV15 to TRBJ1-6, with D possibly matching TRBD1 (6 bases). The germline V gene has CDR1 LNHNV and CDR2 YYDKDF (reference sequence). The CDR3 extends over 15 amino acids. Trimming shortened V by 1 base and J by 9 bases, and 13 bases separated the two germline ends. CDR3 in amino acids: CATSRGQVAGSPLHF. CDR3 DNA: TGTGCCACCAGCAGAGGACAGGTTGCCGGTTCACCCCTCCACTTT.

The V gene is TRBV5-6, the J gene TRBJ1-5; a weak D match, TRBD1 (6 bases). The germline gives CDR1 SGHDT, CDR2 YYEEEE. Trimming shortened V by 2 bases and J by 5 bases, and 17 bases separated the two germline ends. The CDR3 contains 16 residues. The CDR3 is CASSFLSSRGDQPQHF. For the CDR3, the DNA is TGTGCCAGCAGCTTTCTCTCCAGCAGGGGTGATCAGCCCCAGCATTTT. Combining the CDR3 with reference TRBV5-6 and TRBJ1-5 gives the whole variable domain DAGVTQSPTHLIKTRGQQVTLRCSPKSGHDTVSWYQQALGQGPQFIFQYYEEEERQRGNFPDRFSGHQFPNYSSELNVNALLLGDSALYLCASSFLSSRGDQPQHFGDGTRLSIL.

This clone was detected ten times or more. The chain links TRBV7-9 to TRBJ1-1; TRBD1 aligns across 10 bases. CDR1 is SEHNR, CDR2 FQNEAQ, per germline (reference sequence). CDR3 length equals 13 residues. The V segment lost 5 bases and the J segment 4 bases; nucleotides outside the gene matches: 1. The CDR3, as DNA: TGTGCCAGCAGCGGACAGGGGGGCACTGAAGCTTTCTTT. Protein sequence: CASSGQGGTEAFF.

Notes on this clone: A junction end diverges from the germline sequence, so it may reflect a read error. V is TRBV27 and J is TRBJ1-2; TRBD1 agrees at 9 bases. The germline CDR1 and CDR2 sequences are MNHEY and SMNVEV (reference sequence). This CDR3 is 14 amino acids long. CDR3 in DNA: TGTGCCAGCAGGCAGACAGGGGGGAGCTATGGCTACCCCTTC. Translating it yields CASRQTGGSYGYPF.

The chain combines TRBV7-6 with TRBJ1-3; weak D call: TRBD1 (6 bases). The V and J ends lost 3 bases and 0 bases respectively, with 15 bases between them. Germline V gene sequence: CDR1 SGHVS, CDR2 FNYEAQ. The CDR3 covers 17 residues. DNA for the CDR3: TGTGCCAGCAGCTTCGCGGACAGAGATTTCTCTGGAAACACCATATATTTT. It specifies CASSFADRDFSGNTIYF.

CDR3 bases: TGCGCCAGGAGGGCCGGGGAGCTGTTTTTT. Protein sequence: CARRAGELFF. The chain is built from TRBV10-1 and TRBJ2-2, with D maybe TRBD2 (5 bases). V lost 9 bases, J lost 6 bases, and 5 bases lay in between. Per the germline V gene, CDR1 is WNHNN and CDR2 is SYGVQD (reference sequence). The CDR3 is 10 residues long.

Details on this clone: Other DNA sequences from this sample encode an identical CDR3 as well. This chain uses TRBV5-4 with TRBJ1-2, with a tentative D call TRBD1 (6 bases). The V gene's germline CDR1 is SGHNT and CDR2 YYREEE (reference sequence). The CDR3 length is 13 residues. V was pared by 4 bases and J by 2 bases, with 9 bases between. Written as DNA, the CDR3 is TGTGCCAGCAGCCTCGACAGGAACTATGGCTACACCTTC. Its translation: CASSLDRNYGYTF.

This clone was detected only a few times. This chain uses TRBV4-1 with TRBJ1-6; TRBD1 matches 7 bases. The V gene end was trimmed by 7 bases and the J gene end by 5 bases; junction bases not matched to a gene: 8. Germline-derived CDR1 and CDR2 are MGHRA and YSYEKL. The CDR3 is made up of 15 amino acids. CDR3: CASTLSTGHNSPLHF. CDR3 DNA: TGCGCCAGCACCCTCTCGACAGGGCATAATTCACCCCTCCACTTT.

This clone appeared a few times. The rearrangement links TRBV12-5 to TRBJ1-1; unclear D gene. The CDR3 has 11 residues. Between the trimmed V and J ends, which lost 9 bases and 7 bases, there was a span of 12 bases. Germline CDR1 LGHNT, CDR2 FRNRAP. CDR3 sequence: CASGRESEAFF. The CDR3 DNA is TGTGCTAGCGGTCGGGAGAGTGAAGCTTTCTTT. The variable domain in full, completed from reference TRBV12-5 and TRBJ1-1, reads DARVTQTPRHKVTEMGQEVTMRCQPILGHNTVFWYRQTMMQGLELLAYFRNRAPLDDSGMPKDRFSAEMPDATLATLKIQPSEPRDSAVYFCASGRESEAFFGQGTRLTVV.

V is TRBV7-8 and J is TRBJ2-2; 12 nucleotides agree with TRBD2. From germline, CDR1 is SGHVS and CDR2 FQNEAQ. V lost 0 bases, J lost 3 bases, and 11 bases stayed unmatched. CDR3 length equals 20 residues. As DNA, the CDR3 is TGTGCCAGCAGCTTAGCGTTAATTAGACTAGCGGGGGCTCACACCGGGGAGCTGTTTTTT. This codes for CASSLALIRLAGAHTGELFF. The complete variable domain, with remaining parts taken from reference TRBV7-8 and TRBJ2-2, reads GAGVSQSPRYKVAKRGQDVALRCDPISGHVSLFWYQQALGQGPEFLTYFQNEAQLDKSGLPSDRFFAERPEGSVSTLKIQRTQQEDSAVYLCASSLALIRLAGAHTGELFFGEGSRLTVL.

The chain uses TRBV6-6 and TRBJ1-4; D perhaps matches TRBD1 (6 bases). The germline V gene has CDR1 MNHNY and CDR2 SVGAGI (reference sequence). CDR3 length equals 13 residues. The germline V and J ends were trimmed by 6 bases and 6 bases, with 11 bases remaining between them. The CDR3 sequence is CASRDSSDEKLFF. In DNA form, the CDR3 reads TGTGCCAGCAGGGACAGTTCAGATGAAAAACTGTTTTTT.

The chain joins TRBV2 to TRBJ2-3, with TRBD2 matching over 9 bases. The germline V gene encodes CDR1 SNHLY and CDR2 FYNNEI. J lost 0 bases, V lost 4 bases, and 8 bases had no gene match. The CDR3 consists of 17 residues. CDR3 nucleotide sequence: TGTGCCAGCAGTGCTGGGACTAGCACGTCTAGCACAGATACGCAGTATTTT. Its translation: CASSAGTSTSSTDTQYF.

V usage is TRBV5-1 and J usage is TRBJ2-1; 7 bases are a match to TRBD1. CDR1 is SGHRS and CDR2 is YFSETQ in the germline V gene. Trimming removed 0 bases from V and 7 bases from J; junction bases left unmatched: 1. CDR3 size: 13 residues. CDR3 in amino acids: CASSLGQGNEQFF. The DNA of the CDR3 is TGCGCCAGCAGCTTGGGACAGGGAAATGAGCAGTTCTTC. The variable domain in full, with the rest retrieved from reference TRBV5-1 and TRBJ2-1, is KAGVTQTPRYLIKTRGQQVTLSCSPISGHRSVSWYQQTPGQGLQFLFEYFSETQRNKGNFPGRFSGRQFSNSRSEMNVSTLELGDSALYLCASSLGQGNEQFFGPGTRLTVL.